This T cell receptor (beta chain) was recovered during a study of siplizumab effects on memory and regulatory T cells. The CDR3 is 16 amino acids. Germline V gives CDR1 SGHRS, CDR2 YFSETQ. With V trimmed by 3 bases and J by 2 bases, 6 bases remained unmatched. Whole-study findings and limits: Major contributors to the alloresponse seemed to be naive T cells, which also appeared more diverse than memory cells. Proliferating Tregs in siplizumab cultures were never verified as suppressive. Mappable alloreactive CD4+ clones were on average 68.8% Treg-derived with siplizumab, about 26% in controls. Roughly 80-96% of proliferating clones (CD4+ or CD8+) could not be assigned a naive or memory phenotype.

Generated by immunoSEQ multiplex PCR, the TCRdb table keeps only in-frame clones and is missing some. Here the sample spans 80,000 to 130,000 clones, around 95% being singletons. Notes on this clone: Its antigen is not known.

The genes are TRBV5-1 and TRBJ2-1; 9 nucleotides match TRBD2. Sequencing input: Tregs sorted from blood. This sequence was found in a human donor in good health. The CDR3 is CASSSGRLAAYNEQFF. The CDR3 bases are TGCGCCAGCAGCTCGGGGCGACTAGCGGCCTACAATGAGCAGTTCTTC.